Presented here are 22 T cell receptor beta chains from one specimen sequenced in a study of T cell responses to AZD1222 COVID-19 vaccine. Here immunoSEQ multiplex PCR was the method, and the copy in TCRdb shows in-frame clones only, minus some. The table includes 140,000 to 150,000 clones, roughly nine tenths detected once. Material: peripheral blood, obtained on day 0 of AZD1222 vaccination. All receptors come from an adult in good health.

This chain uses TRBV6-2 or TRBV6-3 with TRBJ1-2; weak D call: TRBD1 (5 bases). Germline V gives CDR1 MNHEY, CDR2 SVGEGT. Between the trimmed V and J ends, which lost 2 bases and 5 bases, there was a span of 12 bases. The CDR3 consists of 14 residues. CDR3 loop: CASSYDSGRYGYTF. The CDR3 DNA reads as TGTGCCAGCAGTTACGACAGCGGCAGATATGGCTACACCTTC.

The chain is built from TRBV5-3 and TRBJ2-7, with D possibly matching TRBD2 (5 bases). TRBV5-3 is identified as an open reading frame with a role that is uncertain. This CDR3 spans 14 amino acids. V was pared by 4 bases and J by 4 bases, with 15 bases between. The CDR3 loop is CARSLRTGRYEQYF. The CDR3, as DNA: TGTGCCAGAAGCCTAAGGACTGGGAGATACGAGCAGTACTTC.

This chain connects TRBV24-1 to TRBJ1-6, with a possible D match to TRBD1 (5 bases). Deletions cut 9 bases from V and 6 bases from J, with 14 bases between. The CDR3 is 14 residues long. Per the germline V gene, CDR1 is KGHDR and CDR2 is SFDVKD. CDR3 residues: CATSSAGSNSPLHF. The DNA of the CDR3 is TGTGCCACCTCATCGGCAGGGAGTAATTCACCCCTCCACTTT.

The rearrangement links TRBV4-1 to TRBJ2-2; 11 bases fit TRBD2. This CDR3 region has 21 residues. J lost 0 bases, V lost 2 bases, and 14 bases had no gene match. CDR1 and CDR2 from the germline V gene are MGHRA and YSYEKL. CDR3 nucleotides: TGCGCCAGCAGCCAAAAGAAGGTCCTAGAGACTAGCGGGACGAACACCGGGGAGCTGTTTTTT. The encoded protein is CASSQKKVLETSGTNTGELFF.

The CDR3 protein is CASSQAGVEAFF. DNA for the CDR3: TGTGCCAGCAGCCAAGCAGGGGTTGAAGCTTTCTTT. V is TRBV3-1 (or the pseudogene TRBV3-2) and J is TRBJ1-1; D perhaps matches TRBD1 (6 bases). This CDR3 region has 12 residues. V shed 1 base and J shed 7 bases, with 7 bases lying between them. Germline-derived CDR1 and CDR2 are LGHDT and YNNKEL (reference sequence).

The V call is TRBV6-5, the J call TRBJ1-1; 8 bases agree with TRBD1. The germline gives CDR1 MNHEY, CDR2 SVGAGI. V shed 8 bases, J shed 7 bases, and the junction held 6 bases outside the gene matches. This CDR3 is built from 12 residues. CDR3: CASGKQGGEAFF. DNA for the CDR3: TGTGCCAGCGGGAAACAGGGGGGTGAAGCTTTCTTT.

The rearrangement uses TRBV5-1 and TRBJ2-7; D might be TRBD1 (8 bases). The CDR3 extends over 15 amino acids. Deletions cut 4 bases from V and 0 bases from J, with 14 bases between. Per germline, CDR1 SGHRS and CDR2 YFSETQ. The CDR3 bases are TGCGCCAGCAGCATACAGGGGGGGCCCTCCTACGAGCAGTACTTC. This sequence encodes CASSIQGGPSYEQYF. Variable domain in full (rest from reference TRBV5-1 and TRBJ2-7): KAGVTQTPRYLIKTRGQQVTLSCSPISGHRSVSWYQQTPGQGLQFLFEYFSETQRNKGNFPGRFSGRQFSNSRSEMNVSTLELGDSALYLCASSIQGGPSYEQYFGPGTRLTVT.

The chain is built from TRBV9 and TRBJ2-1, with a weak D call TRBD1 (5 bases). The CDR3 is 15 residues long. Trimming cost V 0 bases and J 8 bases, with 15 bases left between them. Germline CDR1 SGDLS, CDR2 YYNGEE. This CDR3 reads CASSVEAGPGHEQFF. CDR3 coding DNA: TGTGCCAGCAGCGTAGAGGCTGGCCCAGGGCATGAGCAGTTCTTC.

This clone was detected once. CDR3 amino acids: CASSLDKSQGPNQPQHF. The DNA for the CDR3 is TGTGCCAGCAGCTTGGACAAGAGTCAAGGTCCCAATCAGCCCCAGCATTTT. This rearrangement joins TRBV5-5 to TRBJ1-5, with D unresolved. The length of the CDR3 is 17 residues. The germline V gene has CDR1 SGHKS and CDR2 YYEKEE (reference sequence). V shed 0 bases and J shed 3 bases, with 16 bases lying between them. Filled out from reference TRBV5-5 and TRBJ1-5, the complete variable domain reads DAGVTQSPTHLIKTRGQQVTLRCSPISGHKSVSWYQQVLGQGPQFIFQYYEKEERGRGNFPDRFSARQFPNYSSELNVNALLLGDSALYLCASSLDKSQGPNQPQHFGDGTRLSIL.

The DNA for the CDR3 is TGCGCCAGCAGCCAAGAAAGCCCCCTTCCCCATGAGCAGTTCTTC. Protein product: CASSQESPLPHEQFF. The chain is built from TRBV4-1 and TRBJ2-1; D is uncertain. Germline values: CDR1 MGHRA, CDR2 YSYEKL. Trimming shortened V by 0 bases and J by 8 bases, and 14 bases separated the two germline ends. The CDR3 has 15 residues.

V usage is TRBV28 and J usage is TRBJ2-6; D ambiguous. The length of the CDR3 is 19 residues. Germline-derived CDR1 and CDR2 are MDHEN and SYDVKM. V lost 6 bases and J 0 bases, leaving 21 bases between the germline ends. Written as DNA, the CDR3 is TGTGCCAGCAGCCTCCCAAAGGCACACTTCAGCTCTGGGGCCAACGTCCTGACTTTC. It encodes CASSLPKAHFSSGANVLTF.

CDR3 sequence (DNA): TGTGCCAGCAGCTTGGGGGCCTCTGGAAACACCATATATTTT. It yields the protein CASSLGASGNTIYF. The V gene is TRBV7-3, the J gene TRBJ1-3; perhaps TRBD1 as D (6 bases). This CDR3 has 14 residues. Trimming stripped 3 bases from V and 0 bases from J, with 6 bases between. CDR1 and CDR2 (germline): SGHTA, FQGTGA.

The chain carries TRBV18 and TRBJ1-1, with D unclear. The V end was cut by 6 bases, the J end by 6 bases, with 17 bases between. Germline V gene lookup returns CDR1 KGHSH and CDR2 LQKENI. The CDR3 spans 14 residues. The CDR3 sequence: CASSREFGSAEAFF. CDR3 in DNA: TGTGCCAGCTCGAGGGAGTTCGGGTCAGCTGAAGCTTTCTTT. Using reference TRBV18 and TRBJ1-1 for the parts outside the CDR3, the full variable domain is NAGVMQNPRHLVRRRGQEARLRCSPMKGHSHVYWYRQLPEEGLKFMVYLQKENIIDESGMPKERFSAEFPKEGPSILRIQQVVRGDSAAYFCASSREFGSAEAFFGQGTRLTVV.

V is TRBV12-3 or TRBV12-4 and J is TRBJ1-1; 8 nucleotides match TRBD1. The CDR3 spans 12 residues. The CDR3 region is CAAGGGDTEAFF. In DNA form, the CDR3 reads TGTGCAGCAGGGGGCGGGGACACTGAAGCTTTCTTT.

The chain employs TRBV12-5 and TRBJ1-6; 12 bases match TRBD1. The V gene end was trimmed by 6 bases and the J gene end by 3 bases; junction bases not matched to a gene: 21. Looked up from germline, CDR1 is LGHNT and CDR2 is FRNRAP. The CDR3 contains 22 residues. The CDR3 region has the DNA TGTGCTAGTGGGTTGTTCCCGACCGCCGGGACAGGGGGCTCTATCTATAATTCACCCCTCCACTTT. Its translation: CASGLFPTAGTGGSIYNSPLHF.

The rearrangement uses TRBV2 and TRBJ2-7, with a tentative D call TRBD1 (6 bases). Between the trimmed V and J ends, which lost 6 bases and 6 bases, there was a span of 15 bases. From germline, CDR1 is SNHLY and CDR2 FYNNEI. CDR3 length: 13 amino acids. CDR3 sequence: CASSTTDRLEQYF. The CDR3 DNA reads TGTGCCAGCAGCACTACCGACAGGCTCGAGCAGTACTTC.

This chain links TRBV24-1 with TRBJ2-1; 7 bases match TRBD2. With 5 bases clipped from V and 7 bases from J, the junction kept 10 bases outside the gene matches. The CDR3 is 15 residues long. Germline V CDR1 and CDR2: KGHDR, SFDVKD. The CDR3 sequence is CATSVPSGGVNEQFF. CDR3 nucleotides: TGTGCCACCAGTGTGCCTAGCGGTGGGGTGAATGAGCAGTTCTTC.

The rearrangement joins TRBV5-1 to TRBJ1-1; 7 bases are shared with TRBD1. Germline V gene data show CDR1 as SGHRS and CDR2 as YFSETQ. With 0 bases clipped from V and 4 bases from J, the junction kept 6 bases outside the gene matches. The CDR3 covers 15 residues. The CDR3: CASSLDAGGGTEAFF. In nucleotides, the CDR3 is TGCGCCAGCAGCTTGGATGCAGGGGGAGGCACTGAAGCTTTCTTT.

This rearrangement joins TRBV12-3 or TRBV12-4 to TRBJ1-5; 7 positions agree with TRBD1. CDR3 length equals 13 residues. Trimming took 3 bases from V and 7 from J; bases not matched to a gene: 3. The chain's CDR3 is CASSLGQTQPQHF. CDR3 in DNA: TGTGCCAGCAGTTTGGGACAGACCCAGCCCCAGCATTTT.

The rearrangement uses TRBV2 and TRBJ1-2; a weak D match, TRBD1 (6 bases). Trimming stripped 4 bases from V and 8 bases from J, with 17 bases between. The CDR3 covers 14 residues. CDR1 and CDR2 (germline): SNHLY, FYNNEI. The CDR3 bases are TGTGCCAGCAGTGGTAGCAGGGGATCCGGCGGCTACACCTTC. Amino acids: CASSGSRGSGGYTF. The full variable domain, in which reference TRBV2 and TRBJ1-2 provide the parts outside the CDR3, is EPEVTQTPSHQVTQMGQEVILRCVPISNHLYFYWYRQILGQKVEFLVSFYNNEISEKSEIFDDQFSVERPDGSNFTLKIRSTKLEDSAMYFCASSGSRGSGGYTFGSGTRLTVV.

The chain joins TRBV11-3 to TRBJ2-7; 8 bases agree with TRBD1. The CDR3 runs to 14 residues. J was trimmed by 6 bases and V by 3 bases; bases with no gene match: 7. Germline V lookup: CDR1 SGHNT, CDR2 YENEEA. CDR3: CASSLRTGISEQYF. CDR3 nucleotide sequence: TGTGCCAGCAGCTTGCGGACAGGGATCTCCGAGCAGTACTTC.

The rearrangement joins TRBV5-6 to TRBJ2-2; D is undetermined. Germline values: CDR1 SGHDT, CDR2 YYEEEE. The ends were cut back, 1 base at V and 7 bases at J, with 11 bases in the middle. CDR3 length equals 14 residues. CDR3: CASSLYLGNGELFF. DNA for the CDR3: TGTGCCAGCAGCTTGTATCTCGGTAACGGGGAGCTGTTTTTT.